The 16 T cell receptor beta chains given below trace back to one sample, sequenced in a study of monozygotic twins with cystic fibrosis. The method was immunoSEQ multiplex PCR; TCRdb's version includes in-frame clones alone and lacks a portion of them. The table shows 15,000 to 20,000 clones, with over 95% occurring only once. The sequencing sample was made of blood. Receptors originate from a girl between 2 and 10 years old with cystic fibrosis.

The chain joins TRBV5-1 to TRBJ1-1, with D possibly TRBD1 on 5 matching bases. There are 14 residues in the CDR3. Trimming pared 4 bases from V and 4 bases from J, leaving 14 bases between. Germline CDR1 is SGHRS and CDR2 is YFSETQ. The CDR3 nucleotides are TGCGCCAGCAGCGAGGAGGGGCGCATCACTGAAGCTTTCTTT. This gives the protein CASSEEGRITEAFF.

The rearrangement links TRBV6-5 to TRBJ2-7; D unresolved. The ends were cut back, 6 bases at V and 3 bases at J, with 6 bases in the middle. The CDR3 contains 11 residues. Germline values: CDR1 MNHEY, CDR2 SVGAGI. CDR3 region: CASRSNYEQYF. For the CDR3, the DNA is TGTGCCAGCAGATCAAACTACGAGCAGTACTTC.

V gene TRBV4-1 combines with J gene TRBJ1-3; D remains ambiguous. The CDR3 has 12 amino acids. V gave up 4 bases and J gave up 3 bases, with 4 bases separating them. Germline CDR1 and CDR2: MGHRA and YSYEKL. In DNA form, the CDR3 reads TGCGCCAGCAGCCGAGATGGAAACACCATATATTTT. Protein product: CASSRDGNTIYF.

The chain's CDR3 is CATQGEGTGELFF. CDR3 bases: TGCGCCACCCAGGGGGAGGGCACCGGGGAGCTGTTTTTT. The chain employs TRBV10-1 and TRBJ2-2, with D perhaps assigned TRBD1 or TRBD2 (7 bases each). Deletions cut 10 bases from V and 4 bases from J, with 13 bases between. There are 13 residues in the CDR3. The germline V gene encodes CDR1 WNHNN and CDR2 SYGVQD (reference sequence).

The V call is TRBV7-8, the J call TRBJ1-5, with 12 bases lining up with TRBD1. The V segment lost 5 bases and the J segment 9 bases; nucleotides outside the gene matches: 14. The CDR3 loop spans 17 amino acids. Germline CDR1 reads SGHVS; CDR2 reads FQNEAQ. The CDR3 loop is CASSPDPGTGGGWPQHF. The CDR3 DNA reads TGTGCCAGCAGCCCAGACCCCGGGACAGGGGGCGGATGGCCCCAGCATTTT.

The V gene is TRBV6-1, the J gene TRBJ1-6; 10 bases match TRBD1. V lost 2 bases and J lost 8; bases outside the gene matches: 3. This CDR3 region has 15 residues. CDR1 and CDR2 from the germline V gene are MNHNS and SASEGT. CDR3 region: CASSETGQGYSPLHF. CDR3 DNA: TGTGCCAGCAGTGAAACGGGACAGGGGTATTCACCCCTCCACTTT.

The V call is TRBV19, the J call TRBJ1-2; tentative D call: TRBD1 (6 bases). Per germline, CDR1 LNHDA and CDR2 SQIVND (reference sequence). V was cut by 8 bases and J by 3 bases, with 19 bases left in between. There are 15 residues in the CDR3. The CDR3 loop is CASQKGGLGDYGYTF. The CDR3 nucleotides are TGTGCCAGTCAAAAGGGGGGTTTGGGTGACTATGGCTACACCTTC.

CDR3 sequence: CASSRLTGVGNQPQHF. In DNA, the CDR3 is TGTGCCAGCAGTCGGTTAACAGGGGTAGGTAATCAGCCCCAGCATTTT. V gene TRBV27 combines with J gene TRBJ1-5; 7 bases align to TRBD1. V shed 5 bases and J 4 bases; nucleotides not matched to a gene: 11. CDR3 length equals 16 residues. Germline CDR1 reads MNHEY; CDR2 reads SMNVEV (reference sequence).

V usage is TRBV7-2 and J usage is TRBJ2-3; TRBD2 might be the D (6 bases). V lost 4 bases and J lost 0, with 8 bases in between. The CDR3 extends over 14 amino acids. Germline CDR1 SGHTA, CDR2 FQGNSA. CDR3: CASSSGVSTDTQYF. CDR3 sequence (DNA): TGTGCCAGCAGCTCGGGAGTCAGCACAGATACGCAGTATTTT.

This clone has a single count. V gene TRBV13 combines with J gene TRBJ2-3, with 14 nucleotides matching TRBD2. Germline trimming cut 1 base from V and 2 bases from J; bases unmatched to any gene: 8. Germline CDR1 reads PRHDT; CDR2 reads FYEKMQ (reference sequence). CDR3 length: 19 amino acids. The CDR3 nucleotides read TGTGCCAGCAGCTTAGCGGGACTAGCGGGGGCCCCACCCACAGATACGCAGTATTTT. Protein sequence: CASSLAGLAGAPPTDTQYF. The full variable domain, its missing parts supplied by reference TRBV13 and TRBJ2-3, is AAGVIQSPRHLIKEKRETATLKCYPIPRHDTVYWYQQGPGQDPQFLISFYEKMQSDKGSIPDRFSAQQFSDYHSELNMSSLELGDSALYFCASSLAGLAGAPPTDTQYFGPGTRLTVL.

The CDR3 region has the DNA TGTGCCAGCAGTCTGCCACCGATCGAAAAACTGTTTTTT. Its translation is CASSLPPIEKLFF. This chain uses TRBV28 with TRBJ1-4; D not resolved. CDR1 and CDR2 from the germline V gene are MDHEN and SYDVKM. The CDR3 is 13 residues long. V lost 5 bases to trimming and J lost 8 bases, with 12 bases between them.

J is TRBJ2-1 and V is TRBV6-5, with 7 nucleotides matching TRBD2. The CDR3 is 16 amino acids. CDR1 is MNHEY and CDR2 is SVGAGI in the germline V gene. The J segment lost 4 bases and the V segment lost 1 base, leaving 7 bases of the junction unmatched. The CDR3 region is CASSYFLTSSYNEQFF. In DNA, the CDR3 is TGTGCCAGCAGTTACTTCTTGACTAGCAGTTACAATGAGCAGTTCTTC.

CDR3: CASSQGLAGADTDTQYF. The CDR3, as DNA: TGTGCCAGCAGCCAGGGACTAGCGGGGGCCGATACAGATACGCAGTATTTT. The V gene is TRBV5-4, the J gene TRBJ2-3; 14 positions agree with TRBD2. Germline assignment: CDR1 SGHNT and CDR2 YYREEE (reference sequence). The trim removed 4 bases at V and 3 bases at J, leaving 7 bases unmatched. The CDR3 length is 17 residues. The entire variable domain, with the rest obtained from reference TRBV5-4 and TRBJ2-3, is as follows: ETGVTQSPTHLIKTRGQQVTLRCSSQSGHNTVSWYQQALGQGPQFIFQYYREEENGRGNFPPRFSGLQFPNYSSELNVNALELDDSALYLCASSQGLAGADTDTQYFGPGTRLTVL.

CDR3 sequence reads: CASSHTSGQTYEQYF. CDR3 DNA: TGTGCCAGCAGTCACACATCGGGACAGACCTACGAGCAGTACTTC. This sequence joins TRBV6-5 and TRBJ2-7, with 7 bases matching TRBD1. Trimming took 5 bases from V and 2 from J; bases not matched to a gene: 9. The CDR3 is made up of 15 amino acids. The germline V gene encodes CDR1 MNHEY and CDR2 SVGAGI.

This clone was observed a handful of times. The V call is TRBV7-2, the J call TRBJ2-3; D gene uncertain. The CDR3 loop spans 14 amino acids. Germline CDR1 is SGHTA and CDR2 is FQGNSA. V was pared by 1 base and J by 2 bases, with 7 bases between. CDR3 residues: CASSLVEYTDTQYF. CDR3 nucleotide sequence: TGTGCCAGCAGCTTAGTGGAGTACACAGATACGCAGTATTTT.

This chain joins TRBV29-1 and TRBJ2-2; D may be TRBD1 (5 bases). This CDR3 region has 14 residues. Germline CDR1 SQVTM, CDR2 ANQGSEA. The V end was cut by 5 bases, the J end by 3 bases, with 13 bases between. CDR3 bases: TGCAGCGTTTCCCGGACACTTGACACCGGGGAGCTGTTTTTT. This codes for CSVSRTLDTGELFF.